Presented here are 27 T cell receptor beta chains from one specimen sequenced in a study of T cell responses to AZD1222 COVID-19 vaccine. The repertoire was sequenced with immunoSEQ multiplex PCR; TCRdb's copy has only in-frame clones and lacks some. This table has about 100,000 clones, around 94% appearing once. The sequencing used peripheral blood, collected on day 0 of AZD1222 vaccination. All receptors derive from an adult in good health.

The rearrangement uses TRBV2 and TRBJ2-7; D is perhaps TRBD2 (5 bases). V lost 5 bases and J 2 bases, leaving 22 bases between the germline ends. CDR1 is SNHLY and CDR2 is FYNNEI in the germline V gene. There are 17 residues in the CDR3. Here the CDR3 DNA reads TGTGCCAGCAGTAAAACCTTCGGGGTACCCCAAGCCTACGAGCAGTACTTC. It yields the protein CASSKTFGVPQAYEQYF.

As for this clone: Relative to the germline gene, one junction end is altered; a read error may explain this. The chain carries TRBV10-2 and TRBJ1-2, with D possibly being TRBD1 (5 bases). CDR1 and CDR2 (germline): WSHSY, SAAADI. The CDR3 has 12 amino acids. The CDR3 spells CASSESGLAFLF. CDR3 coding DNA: TGCGCCAGCAGTGAGTCGGGGCTCGCCTTCCTCTTC.

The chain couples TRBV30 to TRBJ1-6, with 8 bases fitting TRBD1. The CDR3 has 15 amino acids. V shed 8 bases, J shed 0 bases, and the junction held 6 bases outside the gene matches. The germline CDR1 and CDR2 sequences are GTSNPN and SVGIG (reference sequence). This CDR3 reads CATWTGSSYNSPLHF. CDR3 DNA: TGTGCCACATGGACAGGGAGCTCCTATAATTCACCCCTCCACTTT. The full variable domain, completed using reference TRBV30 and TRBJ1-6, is SQTIHQWPATLVQPVGSPLSLECTVEGTSNPNLYWYRQAAGRGLQLLFYSVGIGQISSEVPQNLSASRPQDRQFILSSKKLLLSDSGFYLCATWTGSSYNSPLHFGNGTRLTVT.

The CDR3, as DNA: TGTGCCATCAGTGAGTTGGAGACCCAGTACTTC. Translating gives CAISELETQYF. The chain employs TRBV10-3 and TRBJ2-5; D call uncertain. Trimming took off 1 base at V and 5 bases at J, with 2 bases between the two ends. CDR3 length equals 11 residues. CDR1 ENHRY and CDR2 SYGVKD come from the germline V gene.

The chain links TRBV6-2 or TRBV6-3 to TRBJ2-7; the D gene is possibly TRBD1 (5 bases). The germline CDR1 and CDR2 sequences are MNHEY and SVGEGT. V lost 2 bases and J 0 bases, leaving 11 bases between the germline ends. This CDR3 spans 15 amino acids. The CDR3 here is CASSYPQGSSYEQYF. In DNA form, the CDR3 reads TGTGCCAGCAGTTACCCCCAGGGATCCTCCTACGAGCAGTACTTC.

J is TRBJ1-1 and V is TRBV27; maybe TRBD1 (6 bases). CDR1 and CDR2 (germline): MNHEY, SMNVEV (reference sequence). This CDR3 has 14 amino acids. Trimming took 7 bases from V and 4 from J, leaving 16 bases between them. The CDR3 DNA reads TGTGCCAGCAACACACAGGGCAGTAGCACTGAAGCTTTCTTT. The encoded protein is CASNTQGSSTEAFF.

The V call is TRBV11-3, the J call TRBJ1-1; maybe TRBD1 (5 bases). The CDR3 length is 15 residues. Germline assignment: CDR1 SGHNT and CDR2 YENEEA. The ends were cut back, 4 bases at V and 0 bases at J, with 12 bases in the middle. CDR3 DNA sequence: TGTGCCAGCAGCTGGGGCGGGGATATGAACACTGAAGCTTTCTTT. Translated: CASSWGGDMNTEAFF.

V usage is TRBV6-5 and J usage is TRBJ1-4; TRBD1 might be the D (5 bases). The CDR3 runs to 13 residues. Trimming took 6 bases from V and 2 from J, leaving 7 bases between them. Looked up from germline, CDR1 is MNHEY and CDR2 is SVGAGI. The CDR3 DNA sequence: TGTGCCAGCAGGACAGCGACTAATGAAAAACTGTTTTTT. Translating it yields CASRTATNEKLFF.

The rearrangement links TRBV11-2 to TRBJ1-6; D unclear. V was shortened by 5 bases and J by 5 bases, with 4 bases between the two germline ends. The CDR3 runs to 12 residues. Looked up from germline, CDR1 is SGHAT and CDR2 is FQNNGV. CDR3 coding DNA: TGTGCCAGCAGCCAAAATAATTCACCCCTCCACTTT. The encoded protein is CASSQNNSPLHF. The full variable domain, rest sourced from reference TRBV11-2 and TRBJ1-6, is EAGVAQSPRYKIIEKRQSVAFWCNPISGHATLYWYQQILGQGPKLLIQFQNNGVVDDSQLPKDRFSAERLKGVDSTLKIQPAKLEDSAVYLCASSQNNSPLHFGNGTRLTVT.

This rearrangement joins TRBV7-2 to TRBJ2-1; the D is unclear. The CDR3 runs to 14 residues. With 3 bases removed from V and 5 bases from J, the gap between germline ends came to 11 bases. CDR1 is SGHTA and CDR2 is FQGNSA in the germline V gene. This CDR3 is CASSFRGSHNEQFF. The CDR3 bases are TGTGCCAGCAGCTTCCGAGGTTCCCACAATGAGCAGTTCTTC. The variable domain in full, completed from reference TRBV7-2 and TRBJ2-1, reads GAGVSQSPSNKVTEKGKDVELRCDPISGHTALYWYRQSLGQGLEFLIYFQGNSAPDKSGLPSDRFSAERTGGSVSTLTIQRTQQEDSAVYLCASSFRGSHNEQFFGPGTRLTVL.

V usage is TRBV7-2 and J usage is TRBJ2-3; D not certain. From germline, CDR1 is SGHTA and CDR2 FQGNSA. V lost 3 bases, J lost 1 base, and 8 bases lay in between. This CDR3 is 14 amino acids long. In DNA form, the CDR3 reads TGTGCCAGCAGCTTGTTCCGGGGCACAGATACGCAGTATTTT. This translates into CASSLFRGTDTQYF.

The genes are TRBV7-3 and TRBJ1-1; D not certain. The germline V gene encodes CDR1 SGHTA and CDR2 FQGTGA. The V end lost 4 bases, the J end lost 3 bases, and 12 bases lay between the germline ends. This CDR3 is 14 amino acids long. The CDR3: CASSSTRDHTEAFF. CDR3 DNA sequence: TGTGCCAGCAGCTCAACCAGAGACCACACTGAAGCTTTCTTT.

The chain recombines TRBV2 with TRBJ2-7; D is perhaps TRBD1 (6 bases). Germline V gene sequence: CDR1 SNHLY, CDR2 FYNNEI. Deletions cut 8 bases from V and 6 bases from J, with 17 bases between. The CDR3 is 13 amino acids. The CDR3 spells CASLPDSLIEQYF. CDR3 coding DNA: TGTGCCAGCCTCCCGGACAGTCTAATCGAGCAGTACTTC.

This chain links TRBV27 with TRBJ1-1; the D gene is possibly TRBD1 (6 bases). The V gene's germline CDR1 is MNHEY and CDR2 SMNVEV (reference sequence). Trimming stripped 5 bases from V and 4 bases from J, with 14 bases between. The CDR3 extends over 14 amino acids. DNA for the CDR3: TGTGCCAGCAGTCGAGGGGAGGGGGTCACTGAAGCTTTCTTT. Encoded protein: CASSRGEGVTEAFF.

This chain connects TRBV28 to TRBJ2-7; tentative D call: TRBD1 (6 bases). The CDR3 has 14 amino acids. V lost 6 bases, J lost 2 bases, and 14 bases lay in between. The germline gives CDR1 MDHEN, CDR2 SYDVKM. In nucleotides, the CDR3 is TGTGCCAGCAGGTTCAGGGGCCCCCCCTACGAGCAGTACTTC. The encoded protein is CASRFRGPPYEQYF.

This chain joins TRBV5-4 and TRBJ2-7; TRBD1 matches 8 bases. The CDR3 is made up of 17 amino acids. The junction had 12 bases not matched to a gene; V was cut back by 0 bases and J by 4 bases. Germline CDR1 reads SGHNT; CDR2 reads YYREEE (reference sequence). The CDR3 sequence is CASSLGPGQEALYEQYF. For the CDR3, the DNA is TGTGCCAGCAGCTTGGGACCGGGACAGGAGGCCCTTTACGAGCAGTACTTC.

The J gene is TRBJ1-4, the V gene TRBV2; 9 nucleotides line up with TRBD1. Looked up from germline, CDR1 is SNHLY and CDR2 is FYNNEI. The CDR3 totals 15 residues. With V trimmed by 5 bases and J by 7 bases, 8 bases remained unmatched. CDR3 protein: CASSLEGQGGEKLFF. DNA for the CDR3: TGTGCCAGCAGTTTGGAGGGACAGGGTGGTGAAAAACTGTTTTTT.

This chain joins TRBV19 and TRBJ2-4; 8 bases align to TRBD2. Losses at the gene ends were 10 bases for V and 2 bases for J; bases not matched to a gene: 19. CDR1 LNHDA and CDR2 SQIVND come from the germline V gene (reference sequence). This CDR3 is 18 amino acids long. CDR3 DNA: TGTGCCACCGGGGGCCTAGCGGGTTTGTTGGGAACCAAAAACATTCAGTACTTC. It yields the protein CATGGLAGLLGTKNIQYF.

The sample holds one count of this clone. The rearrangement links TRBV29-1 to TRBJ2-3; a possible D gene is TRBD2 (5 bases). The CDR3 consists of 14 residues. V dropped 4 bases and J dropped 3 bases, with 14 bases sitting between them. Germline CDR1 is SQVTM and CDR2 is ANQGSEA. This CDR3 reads CSVGSGSGTDTQYF. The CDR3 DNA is TGCAGCGTTGGTTCGGGGTCGGGGACAGATACGCAGTATTTT.

The CDR3 DNA reads TGTGCCAGCACCGACCGGGACAGGGAGTGGGAGACCCAGTACTTC. Translated: CASTDRDREWETQYF. The chain employs TRBV6-5 and TRBJ2-5, with 9 bases lining up with TRBD1. Trimming took 7 bases from V and 5 from J; bases not matched to a gene: 11. The CDR3 consists of 15 residues. Germline CDR1 is MNHEY and CDR2 is SVGAGI.

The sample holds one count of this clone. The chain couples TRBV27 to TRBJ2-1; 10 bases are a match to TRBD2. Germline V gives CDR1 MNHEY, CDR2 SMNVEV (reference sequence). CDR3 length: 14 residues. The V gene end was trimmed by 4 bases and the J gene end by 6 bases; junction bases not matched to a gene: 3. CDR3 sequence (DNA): TGTGCCAGCAGTTGGTTAGCGGGAGGCAATGAGCAGTTCTTC. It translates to CASSWLAGGNEQFF.

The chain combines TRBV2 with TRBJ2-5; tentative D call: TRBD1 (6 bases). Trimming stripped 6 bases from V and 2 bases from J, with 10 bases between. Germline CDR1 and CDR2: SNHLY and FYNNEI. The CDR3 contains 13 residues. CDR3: CASRHDRQETQYF. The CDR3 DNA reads TGTGCCAGCAGACACGACAGGCAAGAGACCCAGTACTTC.

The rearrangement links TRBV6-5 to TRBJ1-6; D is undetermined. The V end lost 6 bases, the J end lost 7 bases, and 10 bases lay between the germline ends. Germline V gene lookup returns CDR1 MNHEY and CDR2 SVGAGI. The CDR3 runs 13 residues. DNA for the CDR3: TGTGCCAGCAGCCGGACGGGAAATTCACCCCTCCACTTT. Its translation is CASSRTGNSPLHF.

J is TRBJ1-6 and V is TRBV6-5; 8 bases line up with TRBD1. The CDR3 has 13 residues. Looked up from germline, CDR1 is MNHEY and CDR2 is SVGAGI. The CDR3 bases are TGTGCGACGACAGGGGTCTATAATTCACCCCTCCACTTT. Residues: CATTGVYNSPLHF.

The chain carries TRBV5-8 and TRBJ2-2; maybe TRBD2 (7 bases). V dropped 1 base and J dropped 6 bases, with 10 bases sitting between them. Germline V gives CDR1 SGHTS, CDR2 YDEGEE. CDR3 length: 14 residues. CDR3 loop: CASSLYGGPGELFF. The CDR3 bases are TGTGCCAGCAGCTTGTACGGGGGGCCCGGGGAGCTGTTTTTT.

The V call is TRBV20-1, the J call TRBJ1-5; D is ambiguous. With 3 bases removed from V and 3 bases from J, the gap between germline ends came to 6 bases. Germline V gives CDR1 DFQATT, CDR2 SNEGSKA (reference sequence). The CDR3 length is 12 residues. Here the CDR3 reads CSASRYNQPQHF. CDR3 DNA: TGCAGTGCTAGTAGGTACAATCAGCCCCAGCATTTT.

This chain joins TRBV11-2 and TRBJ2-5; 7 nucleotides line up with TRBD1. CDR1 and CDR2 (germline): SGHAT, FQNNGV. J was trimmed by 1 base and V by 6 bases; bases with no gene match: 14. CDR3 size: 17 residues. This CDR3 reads CASRINRGTDLQETQYF. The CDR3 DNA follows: TGTGCCAGCAGAATTAATAGGGGGACAGATCTCCAAGAGACCCAGTACTTC.